The 32 T cell receptor beta chains below were found in one sample sequenced in a study of PD-1 blockade in classical Hodgkin lymphoma. Some clones are missing from TCRdb's copy, which holds only in-frame ones; the method was immunoSEQ multiplex PCR. The sample lists approximately 11,000 clones; almost 85% were seen once. Every single patient, without exception, relapsed after autologous stem cell transplantation, and brentuximab vedotin exposure varied. After PBMCs were thawed, their CD8+ T cells were isolated by magnetic negative selection. This specimen consisted of CD8+ T cells from blood, obtained at baseline. These receptors were taken from a human donor with classical Hodgkin lymphoma.

The rearrangement joins TRBV15 to TRBJ2-7; D is possibly TRBD1 (5 bases). Trimming stripped 0 bases from V and 3 bases from J, with 15 bases between. This CDR3 region has 16 residues. Germline CDR1 LNHNV, CDR2 YYDKDF (reference sequence). In DNA form, the CDR3 reads TGTGCCACCAGCAGAGATTGGGGCAGGCTCATCTACGAGCAGTACTTC. It translates to CATSRDWGRLIYEQYF.

The rearrangement joins TRBV5-8 to TRBJ2-4; TRBD1 matches at 8 bases. CDR3 size: 17 residues. In germline, CDR1 is SGHTS, CDR2 YDEGEE. With 4 bases clipped from V and 11 bases from J, the junction kept 20 bases outside the gene matches. The CDR3 sequence: CASSPRRAGGDRRVQYF. Written as DNA, the CDR3 is TGTGCCAGCAGCCCCCGGAGGGCAGGGGGCGACCGTCGCGTTCAGTACTTC.

The V gene is TRBV19, the J gene TRBJ1-5, with unresolved D. The germline V and J ends were trimmed by 2 bases and 3 bases, with 5 bases remaining between them. The germline V gene has CDR1 LNHDA and CDR2 SQIVND (reference sequence). The CDR3 runs 13 residues. CDR3: CASSIIVNQPQHF. The CDR3 DNA follows: TGTGCCAGTAGTATAATAGTCAATCAGCCCCAGCATTTT.

This sequence joins TRBV28 and TRBJ2-7, with D possibly TRBD1 on 5 matching bases. The CDR3 totals 16 residues. The germline gives CDR1 MDHEN, CDR2 SYDVKM. V gave up 5 bases and J gave up 5 bases, with 22 bases separating them. CDR3 amino acids: CASSILRLGLGDEQYF. In nucleotides, the CDR3 is TGTGCCAGCAGTATACTTCGGCTGGGGCTTGGCGACGAGCAGTACTTC.

The chain couples TRBV2 to TRBJ1-6; D gene unclear. There are 13 residues in the CDR3. Looked up from germline, CDR1 is SNHLY and CDR2 is FYNNEI. The V end lost 4 bases, the J end lost 8 bases, and 9 bases lay between the germline ends. CDR3 coding DNA: TGTGCCAGCAGTGTAGTCTTCGATTCACCCCTCCACTTT. Protein: CASSVVFDSPLHF.

The chain employs TRBV19 and TRBJ1-1, with TRBD1 as a possible D gene (5 bases). V gave up 0 bases and J gave up 4 bases, with 12 bases separating them. This CDR3 comprises 15 residues. The germline CDR1 and CDR2 sequences are LNHDA and SQIVND (reference sequence). The CDR3: CASSIDQAGGTEAFF. The CDR3 nucleotides read TGTGCCAGTAGTATAGACCAGGCTGGGGGCACTGAAGCTTTCTTT. Complete variable domain (other parts from reference TRBV19 and TRBJ1-1): DGGITQSPKYLFRKEGQNVTLSCEQNLNHDAMYWYRQDPGQGLRLIYYSQIVNDFQKGDIAEGYSVSREKKESFPLTVTSAQKNPTAFYLCASSIDQAGGTEAFFGQGTRLTVV.

This clone was recorded a few times. The chain employs TRBV2 and TRBJ1-4; D is uncertain. V was pared by 7 bases and J by 0 bases, with 9 bases between. CDR3 length: 14 amino acids. From germline, CDR1 is SNHLY and CDR2 FYNNEI. In DNA, the CDR3 is TGTGCCAGCACGAAGGATCCAACTAATGAAAAACTGTTTTTT. Its protein product is CASTKDPTNEKLFF.

V is TRBV2 and J is TRBJ1-1; unclear D gene. In germline, CDR1 is SNHLY, CDR2 FYNNEI. V lost 2 bases, J lost 0 bases, and 10 bases lay in between. The CDR3 spans 15 residues. Written as DNA, the CDR3 is TGTGCCAGCAGTGAATCCGGATCCATGAACACTGAAGCTTTCTTT. Translated: CASSESGSMNTEAFF.

V and J are TRBV6-5 and TRBJ2-1, with no clear D. Trimming left V 2 bases short and J 9 bases short, with 5 bases between. Germline CDR1 and CDR2: MNHEY and SVGAGI. The CDR3 runs 11 residues. The CDR3 DNA is TGTGCCAGCAGTTACGGTCCTGAGCAGTTCTTC. Its translation: CASSYGPEQFF.

V is TRBV5-1 and J is TRBJ2-1, with 7 bases matching TRBD1. V lost 9 bases and J lost 3; bases outside the gene matches: 9. The CDR3 sequence is 14 residues long. Per the germline V gene, CDR1 is SGHRS and CDR2 is YFSETQ. The CDR3: CATSSGTDYNEQFF. For the CDR3, the DNA is TGCGCCACCTCATCCGGGACAGACTACAATGAGCAGTTCTTC.

The chain couples TRBV19 to TRBJ1-2; no reliable D call. Germline assignment: CDR1 LNHDA and CDR2 SQIVND (reference sequence). This CDR3 comprises 11 residues. Trimming took off 8 bases at V and 4 bases at J, with 8 bases between the two ends. Here the CDR3 reads CASWDPYGYTF. For the CDR3, the DNA is TGTGCCAGTTGGGATCCCTATGGCTACACCTTC.

The rearrangement uses TRBV7-6 and TRBJ2-7; 10 nucleotides align to TRBD1. From germline, CDR1 is SGHVS and CDR2 FNYEAQ. The CDR3 runs to 16 residues. V shed 3 bases and J 2 bases; nucleotides not matched to a gene: 7. Here the CDR3 DNA reads TGTGCCAGCAGCTTTGGCTCCGGGACAGGGGCCTACGAGCAGTACTTC. Amino acids: CASSFGSGTGAYEQYF.

The chain couples TRBV5-4 to TRBJ1-1, with D uncertain. The CDR3 is made up of 12 amino acids. Trimming removed 0 bases at V and 8 bases at J, with 8 bases between. Germline V gene data show CDR1 as SGHNT and CDR2 as YYREEE (reference sequence). The CDR3 protein is CASSLVGMEAFF. The DNA for the CDR3 is TGTGCCAGCAGCTTGGTAGGGATGGAAGCTTTCTTT.

This sequence joins TRBV27 and TRBJ1-2; perhaps TRBD1 as D (5 bases). The CDR3 contains 17 residues. Germline V gene lookup returns CDR1 MNHEY and CDR2 SMNVEV (reference sequence). Deletions cut 6 bases from V and 2 bases from J, with 22 bases between. The CDR3, as DNA: TGTGCCAGCAGCCCCATGGGGGGACTCGACCCAAACTATGGCTACACCTTC. This translates into CASSPMGGLDPNYGYTF.

The chain uses TRBV28 and TRBJ2-7, with 8 bases aligning to TRBD1. The V gene end was trimmed by 6 bases and the J gene end by 3 bases; junction bases not matched to a gene: 10. Per germline, CDR1 MDHEN and CDR2 SYDVKM. The CDR3 totals 15 residues. The CDR3: CASSLGQALNYEQYF. CDR3 in DNA: TGTGCCAGCAGCCTGGGACAGGCCTTGAACTACGAGCAGTACTTC.

This chain links TRBV15 with TRBJ2-5; 7 positions match TRBD2. Germline-derived CDR1 and CDR2 are LNHNV and YYDKDF (reference sequence). The CDR3 length is 15 residues. Trimming removed 3 bases from V and 2 bases from J; junction bases left unmatched: 6. CDR3 sequence reads: CATSSEPGLQETQYF. The CDR3 coding sequence is TGTGCCACCAGCAGCGAACCGGGACTACAAGAGACCCAGTACTTC.

The chain recombines TRBV5-4 with TRBJ2-5; D not certain. The CDR3 consists of 15 residues. V was pared by 4 bases and J by 1 base, with 14 bases between. Germline V CDR1 and CDR2: SGHNT, YYREEE (reference sequence). CDR3 residues: CASSGDELVQETQYF. The CDR3 region has the DNA TGTGCCAGCAGCGGTGACGAGCTAGTCCAAGAGACCCAGTACTTC.

The chain is built from TRBV4-2 and TRBJ2-5, with TRBD2 identical over 8 bases. The CDR3 spans 16 residues. The V and J ends lost 0 bases and 2 bases, in that order; junction bases with no gene match: 5. Germline-derived CDR1 and CDR2 are LGHNA and YNFKEQ. In DNA form, the CDR3 reads TGTGCCAGCAGCCAAGATCCAGGCGGGGGGCAAGAGACCCAGTACTTC. It translates to CASSQDPGGGQETQYF.

In this sample, this clone turned up once. The gene calls are TRBV13 and TRBJ2-1; TRBD2 matches at 7 bases. The CDR3 spans 16 residues. The trim removed 3 bases at V and 2 bases at J, leaving 7 bases unmatched. CDR1 PRHDT and CDR2 FYEKMQ come from the germline V gene (reference sequence). In nucleotides, the CDR3 is TGTGCCAGCAGCTTTACGGCGGGAGACACCTACAATGAGCAGTTCTTC. Its protein is CASSFTAGDTYNEQFF.

V is TRBV5-6 and J is TRBJ2-6, with 7 bases fitting TRBD1. This CDR3 spans 15 amino acids. Germline assignment: CDR1 SGHDT and CDR2 YYEEEE. Trimming took 0 bases from V and 5 from J; bases not matched to a gene: 2. This chain's CDR3 is CASSLGQGWANVLTF. CDR3 nucleotide sequence: TGTGCCAGCAGCTTGGGACAGGGATGGGCCAACGTCCTGACTTTC. The entire variable domain, with the rest obtained from reference TRBV5-6 and TRBJ2-6, is as follows: DAGVTQSPTHLIKTRGQQVTLRCSPKSGHDTVSWYQQALGQGPQFIFQYYEEEERQRGNFPDRFSGHQFPNYSSELNVNALLLGDSALYLCASSLGQGWANVLTFGAGSRLTVL.

This clone is medium-sized. The chain has TRBV25-1 and TRBJ2-5, with TRBD1 as a possible D gene (6 bases). The CDR3 spans 16 residues. CDR1 and CDR2 (germline): MGHDK, SYGVNS. V was trimmed by 5 bases and J by 1 base, leaving 17 bases between them. The CDR3 region has the DNA TGTGCCAGCAGTAAAACTTCCTTGACAGGCCAAGAGACCCAGTACTTC. This translates into CASSKTSLTGQETQYF.

The CDR3 spells CASRQNIYEQYF. The DNA of the CDR3 is TGTGCCAGCAGGCAAAATATCTACGAGCAGTACTTC. The J gene is TRBJ2-7, the V gene TRBV7-9; D is unclear. The V gene's germline CDR1 is SEHNR and CDR2 FQNEAQ (reference sequence). V lost 6 bases and J 3 bases, leaving 9 bases between the germline ends. CDR3 length: 12 residues.

The chain joins TRBV2 to TRBJ1-5; maybe TRBD1 (5 bases). The ends were cut back, 2 bases at V and 3 bases at J, with 11 bases in the middle. The CDR3 loop spans 15 amino acids. From germline, CDR1 is SNHLY and CDR2 FYNNEI. CDR3 sequence: CASSERGGSNQPQHF. As DNA, the CDR3 is TGTGCCAGCAGTGAAAGGGGCGGATCCAATCAGCCCCAGCATTTT.

The genes are TRBV28 and TRBJ2-2; D perhaps matches TRBD1 (5 bases). V lost 7 bases and J lost 11, with 17 bases in between. The CDR3 consists of 13 residues. Germline values: CDR1 MDHEN, CDR2 SYDVKM. CDR3 protein: CASNPLDKPELFF. For the CDR3, the DNA is TGTGCCAGCAACCCCCTGGACAAACCCGAGCTGTTTTTT. The full variable domain, with the rest looked up from reference TRBV28 and TRBJ2-2, is DVKVTQSSRYLVKRTGEKVFLECVQDMDHENMFWYRQDPGLGLRLIYFSYDVKMKEKGDIPEGYSVSREKKERFSLILESASTNQTSMYLCASNPLDKPELFFGEGSRLTVL.

V gene TRBV6-1 combines with J gene TRBJ2-7; 8 nucleotides match TRBD1. This CDR3 is 15 amino acids long. With V trimmed by 5 bases and J by 4 bases, 10 bases remained unmatched. The germline gives CDR1 MNHNS, CDR2 SASEGT. Here the CDR3 reads CASSSPGRGHYEQYF. CDR3 nucleotide sequence: TGTGCCAGCAGTAGCCCCGGCAGGGGGCATTACGAGCAGTACTTC.

The chain employs TRBV4-1 and TRBJ2-1; 12 bases are a match to TRBD2. Germline V CDR1 and CDR2: MGHRA, YSYEKL. With V trimmed by 1 base and J by 7 bases, 11 bases remained unmatched. The CDR3 is 18 amino acids. The CDR3 loop reads CASSQVSGTSGRKNEQFF. The DNA of the CDR3 is TGCGCCAGCAGCCAAGTATCAGGAACTAGCGGGAGGAAAAATGAGCAGTTCTTC.

The V gene is TRBV5-6, the J gene TRBJ2-1; D tentatively reads TRBD1 or TRBD2 (5 bases each). The CDR3 sequence is 14 residues long. Trimming took 0 bases from V and 10 from J, leaving 14 bases between them. Germline V gives CDR1 SGHDT, CDR2 YYEEEE. Written as DNA, the CDR3 is TGTGCCAGCAGCTTGGCCCCGGGACGAAGAGAGCAGTTCTTC. Translated: CASSLAPGRREQFF. The full variable domain, in which reference TRBV5-6 and TRBJ2-1 provide the parts outside the CDR3, is DAGVTQSPTHLIKTRGQQVTLRCSPKSGHDTVSWYQQALGQGPQFIFQYYEEEERQRGNFPDRFSGHQFPNYSSELNVNALLLGDSALYLCASSLAPGRREQFFGPGTRLTVL.

This clone appeared a few times. CDR3 DNA: TGTGCCAGCAGTTTACGGTACGAGCAGTACTTC. Amino acids: CASSLRYEQYF. The J gene is TRBJ2-7, the V gene TRBV27; no reliable D call. The germline gives CDR1 MNHEY, CDR2 SMNVEV (reference sequence). The CDR3 totals 11 residues. With 2 bases removed from V and 4 bases from J, the gap between germline ends came to 3 bases.

V and J are TRBV30 and TRBJ2-1; 9 bases agree with TRBD1. Trimming removed 0 bases from V and 3 bases from J; junction bases left unmatched: 3. Germline CDR1 reads GTSNPN; CDR2 reads SVGIG (reference sequence). The CDR3 consists of 15 residues. CDR3 residues: CAWSVLTGGYNEQFF. For the CDR3, the DNA is TGTGCCTGGAGTGTACTGACAGGGGGCTACAATGAGCAGTTCTTC.

This chain joins TRBV27 and TRBJ2-7, with D unresolved. The CDR3 is made up of 13 amino acids. Trimming removed 5 bases from V and 2 bases from J, with 10 bases in between. The germline gives CDR1 MNHEY, CDR2 SMNVEV (reference sequence). CDR3 sequence: CASSPSIAYEQYF. CDR3 nucleotide sequence: TGTGCCAGCAGTCCCTCGATTGCCTACGAGCAGTACTTC.

The chain has TRBV28 and TRBJ2-7; tentatively, D is TRBD2 (5 bases). The CDR3 is 13 amino acids. The V gene lost 6 bases and the J gene lost 7 bases, with 16 bases spanning the gap. The germline V gene has CDR1 MDHEN and CDR2 SYDVKM. CDR3 loop: CASRLGPGVEQYF. CDR3 coding DNA: TGTGCCAGCAGACTTGGTCCCGGGGTGGAGCAGTACTTC.

This clone was detected a few times. The gene calls are TRBV4-3 and TRBJ2-1; 14 bases are shared with TRBD2. The CDR3 is 17 residues long. V trimming: 2 bases; J trimming: 9 bases; junction bases outside the gene matches: 9. The V gene's germline CDR1 is LGHNA and CDR2 YSLEER. As DNA, the CDR3 is TGCGCCAGCAGCCAAAGAGAGGGACTAGCGGGAGCCGGTGAGCAGTTCTTC. This encodes CASSQREGLAGAGEQFF.